This T cell receptor (beta chain) was retrieved from a study of CD8+ T cells in alopecia areata. Study summary: Treatment with tofacitinib (6 to 18 months) was followed by 6 months off drug. Study outcomes and limitations: Normal scalp had lower clonality than lesional scalp, with alopecia totalis/universalis lesions showing this most strongly.

This clone was observed a handful of times. Its matching antigen is unknown. RNA, once extracted, was reverse transcribed into cDNA for use as the sequencing template. The repertoire was sequenced with immunoSEQ multiplex PCR; TCRdb's copy has only in-frame clones and lacks some. The sample yields fewer than 100,000 clones, around 44% seen once. The germline gives CDR1 SGDLS, CDR2 YYNGEE. The CDR3 has 14 amino acids. V was cut by 0 bases and J by 4 bases, with 8 bases left in between. This sequence joins TRBV9 and TRBJ1-5; D gene unclear. The TCR comes from a human donor with alopecia areata. Sequencing used CD4+ T cells sorted from blood. The CDR3 region is CASSVGQINQPQHF. The CDR3 nucleotides read TGTGCCAGCAGCGTAGGACAAATTAATCAGCCCCAGCATTTT.